This entry is about one T cell receptor (beta chain). The antigen remains unidentified. The sample is drawn from a study of T cells in tumors after PD-1 blockade. Whole-study findings and limits: Some novel exhausted tumor clones appeared in pre-treatment blood, suggesting peripheral recruitment.

Repertoires were generated with immunoSEQ multiplex PCR, while TCRdb's copy carries only in-frame clones and drops some. The table includes 50,000 or so clones, 79% detected once. V was clipped by 3 bases and J by 2 bases; unmatched bases: 0. This CDR3 comprises 13 residues. Germline V lookup: CDR1 LNHDA, CDR2 SQIVND (reference sequence). This specimen was PBMCs, taken before anti-PD-1 treatment. This sequence was found in a human donor with basal cell carcinoma. The chain combines TRBV19 with TRBJ2-7; 8 bases map to TRBD1. Here the CDR3 reads CASSMDRAYEQYF. In nucleotides, the CDR3 is TGTGCCAGTAGTATGGACAGGGCCTACGAGCAGTACTTC.